The 16 T cell receptor beta chains listed next were all sequenced from one sample in a study of prognosis after radiotherapy for stage I lung cancer (dated by TCRdb to 2020 to 2022). The instrument was an Illumina HiSeq 3000. The TCR beta CDR3 region was amplified from genomic DNA by two rounds of multiplex PCR. In the first PCR round, primers specific to each TRBV and TRBJ gene were used, and the primer sequences were filed in Chinese patent CN105087789A. TCRdb itself trimmed the public reads at Q25 with fastp, ran MiXCR and retained productive beta chains. All rows with the same CDR3 protein become a single entry with the most common DNA and genes. This sample gives more than 10,000 distinct CDR3 sequences in total; about a third of them show up just once. The ten top clones hold roughly 58% of the sample. The specimen was PBMCs, collected before or after stereotactic body radiation therapy (not recorded which). The source of these receptors is a donor over 45 with non-small cell lung cancer.

The chain has TRBV6-5 and TRBJ1-4, with 7 bases fitting TRBD1. CDR1 is MNHEY, CDR2 SVGAGI, per germline. CDR3 length: 14 residues. Germline trimming cut 4 bases from V and 7 bases from J; bases unmatched to any gene: 6. CDR3 in DNA: TGTGCCAGCAGTTGGGACAGCCGGAGTGAAAAACTGTTTTTT. Translation: CASSWDSRSEKLFF.

This clonotype is medium-sized. The chain combines TRBV28 with TRBJ2-7; unclear D gene. CDR3 size: 11 residues. V was pared by 2 bases and J by 5 bases, with 4 bases between. Germline lookup yields CDR1 MDHEN and CDR2 SYDVKM. CDR3 coding DNA: TGTGCCAGCAGTTTAGGGGACGAGCAGTACTTC. Protein product: CASSLGDEQYF.

Many counts were recorded for this clonotype. The chain employs TRBV20-1 and TRBJ2-1; 7 bases agree with TRBD2. Germline trimming cut 3 bases from V and 2 bases from J; bases unmatched to any gene: 4. The CDR3 spans 14 residues. Germline CDR1 reads DFQATT; CDR2 reads SNEGSKA (reference sequence). The CDR3 nucleotides read TGCAGTGCTAGCAGAGCGGGGCCCTACAATGAGCAGTTCTTC. Protein product: CSASRAGPYNEQFF.

About this clonotype: With a far larger clone one base away, a read error is the likely cause. The chain uses TRBV12-3 or TRBV12-4 and TRBJ2-1; D possibly matches TRBD1 or TRBD2 (5 bases each). The CDR3 spans 14 residues. Trimming stripped 6 bases from V and 9 bases from J, with 18 bases between. This CDR3 is CASSDGDLNSEQFF. CDR3 DNA sequence: TGTGCCAGCAGCGACGGGGACCTAAACAGTGAGCAGTTCTTC.

This clonotype was counted ten times or more. The V gene is TRBV7-3, the J gene TRBJ1-1; D gene ambiguous. Trimming pared 1 base from V and 4 bases from J, leaving 7 bases between. The CDR3 spans 13 residues. Germline CDR1 is SGHTA and CDR2 is FQGTGA. The CDR3 DNA is TGTGCCAGCAGCTTAAGTCCTCTCACTGAAGCTTTCTTT. This encodes CASSLSPLTEAFF.

This clonotype was detected many times. The J gene is TRBJ2-5, the V gene TRBV20-1; no reliable D call. This CDR3 has 15 amino acids. Trimming removed 6 bases at V and 6 bases at J, with 23 bases between. CDR1 is DFQATT, CDR2 SNEGSKA, per germline (reference sequence). The CDR3 DNA is TGCAGTGCCGAAAACCAGCCTGGGGTAGCCCAGACCCAGTACTTC. Amino acid sequence: CSAENQPGVAQTQYF.

This clonotype was seen at least ten times. The chain couples TRBV28 to TRBJ2-5, with 9 bases matching TRBD2. The length of the CDR3 is 15 residues. Germline trimming cut 3 bases from V and 3 bases from J; bases unmatched to any gene: 5. Germline CDR1 reads MDHEN; CDR2 reads SYDVKM. The DNA for the CDR3 is TGTGCCAGCAGTTTGGGACTAGCCCCAGAAGAGACCCAGTACTTC. Its protein is CASSLGLAPEETQYF.

The V and J genes are TRBV11-2 and TRBJ2-3, with TRBD2 identical over 10 bases. Germline CDR1 and CDR2: SGHAT and FQNNGV. The CDR3 length is 20 residues. The junction had 18 bases not matched to a gene; V was cut back by 2 bases and J by 4 bases. The DNA for the CDR3 is TGTGCCAGCAGCTTAAGGGGACTGGGGCTAGCGGGAGTCGGAGCAGATACGCAGTATTTT. It is translated as CASSLRGLGLAGVGADTQYF.

V gene TRBV5-1 combines with J gene TRBJ2-2, with D perhaps TRBD2 (5 bases). The CDR3 loop spans 15 amino acids. Germline V gene data show CDR1 as SGHRS and CDR2 as YFSETQ. V was trimmed by 2 bases and J by 14 bases, leaving 22 bases between them. Here the CDR3 reads CASSLRELNTVDLFF. The CDR3, as DNA: TGCGCCAGCAGCTTACGGGAATTGAACACCGTGGATCTGTTTTTT.

The rearrangement uses TRBV7-6 and TRBJ2-1; 13 nucleotides match TRBD2. The CDR3 consists of 16 residues. Losses at the gene ends were 5 bases for V and 8 bases for J; bases not matched to a gene: 9. Germline V gene data show CDR1 as SGHVS and CDR2 as FNYEAQ. The DNA for the CDR3 is TGTGCCAGCAGCCTCAGGACTAGCGGGAGTTTCCATGAGCAGTTCTTC. This codes for CASSLRTSGSFHEQFF.

This clonotype was seen repeatedly, ten times or more. The chain joins TRBV20-1 to TRBJ2-1; a weak D match, TRBD2 (5 bases). Germline CDR1 reads DFQATT; CDR2 reads SNEGSKA (reference sequence). The V gene lost 0 bases and the J gene lost 8 bases, with 11 bases spanning the gap. This CDR3 has 13 residues. As DNA, the CDR3 is TGCAGTGCTAGAGATCCACTGAGGGATGAGCAGTTCTTC. Encoded protein: CSARDPLRDEQFF.

The sample holds many counts of this clonotype. The chain is built from TRBV19 and TRBJ2-2; D is perhaps TRBD1 (6 bases). The CDR3 has 14 amino acids. V lost 4 bases and J lost 2, with 8 bases in between. Looked up from germline, CDR1 is LNHDA and CDR2 is SQIVND (reference sequence). CDR3 bases: TGTGCCAGTAGTAAACAGGGAAACACCGGGGAGCTGTTTTTT. Protein product: CASSKQGNTGELFF.

The chain links TRBV28 to TRBJ2-1; no firm D call. There are 18 residues in the CDR3. Trimming pared 3 bases from V and 4 bases from J, leaving 22 bases between. Germline lookup yields CDR1 MDHEN and CDR2 SYDVKM. For the CDR3, the DNA is TGTGCCAGCAGTTTGGGTATGGCGGTAGGCGGTAATTACAATGAGCAGTTCTTC. Protein product: CASSLGMAVGGNYNEQFF.

This clonotype has a count of ten or more. The rearrangement uses TRBV10-3 and TRBJ1-1; D is perhaps TRBD1 (6 bases). The V gene's germline CDR1 is ENHRY and CDR2 SYGVKD. Trimming stripped 10 bases from V and 1 base from J, with 13 bases between. CDR3 size: 13 residues. The CDR3 sequence: CATEGQTNTEAFF. In DNA form, the CDR3 reads TGTGCCACCGAAGGACAGACGAACACTGAAGCTTTCTTT.

This clonotype was seen repeatedly, ten times or more. The genes are TRBV9 and TRBJ2-3; 12 bases fit TRBD2. CDR1 is SGDLS and CDR2 is YYNGEE in the germline V gene. J was trimmed by 8 bases and V by 0 bases; bases with no gene match: 10. The length of the CDR3 is 17 residues. This CDR3 is CASSVAASGGAGVTQYF. In DNA form, the CDR3 reads TGTGCCAGCAGCGTAGCAGCTAGCGGGGGGGCCGGGGTTACGCAGTATTTT.

This clonotype has a count of ten or more. This chain connects TRBV7-6 to TRBJ2-7, with 8 bases that match TRBD1. Germline-derived CDR1 and CDR2 are SGHVS and FNYEAQ. The V segment lost 5 bases and the J segment 2 bases; nucleotides outside the gene matches: 11. CDR3 size: 16 residues. The CDR3 DNA sequence: TGTGCCAGCAGCCGCTCTGCACAGGGGGAGGCCTACGAGCAGTACTTC. Protein: CASSRSAQGEAYEQYF. The variable domain in full, completed from reference TRBV7-6 and TRBJ2-7, reads GAGVSQSPRYKVTKRGQDVALRCDPISGHVSLYWYRQALGQGPEFLTYFNYEAQQDKSGLPNDRFSAERPEGSISTLTIQRTEQRDSAMYRCASSRSAQGEAYEQYFGPGTRLTVT.